The present T cell receptor beta chain was sequenced within a study of cytomegalovirus exposure and HLA in healthy donors. Overall study findings and caveats: It was 164 TCR beta chains that were listed as cytomegalovirus-associated. A later analysis showed that HLA-associated TCR beta chains had undergone more clonal expansion than equally common others. According to an earlier analysis, most TCR beta V segments yielded productive rearrangements about 90% or about 30% of the time. Presence/absence analyses took donor sequencing depth as roughly uniform.

It was with 60 Vbeta and 13 Jbeta primers that the PCR ran. TCRdb keeps only in-frame clones here, not all; method: immunoSEQ multiplex PCR. This sample has 180,000 or so clones, with 82% found just once. A word on this clone: Antigen unknown.

Trimming cost V 1 base and J 0 bases, with 12 bases left between them. The V gene's germline CDR1 is MGHDK and CDR2 SYGVNS. The CDR3 sequence is 16 residues long. V gene TRBV25-1 combines with J gene TRBJ1-1; D gene unclear. This clonotype was sampled from a woman between 50 and 59 years old in good health and CMV-seropositive. Material: PBMCs. CDR3 DNA: TGTGCCAGCAGTGAATTTGGTGGAGGTCTGAACACTGAAGCTTTCTTT. Amino acid sequence: CASSEFGGGLNTEAFF. Full variable domain (outside the CDR3, taken from reference TRBV25-1 and TRBJ1-1): EADIYQTPRYLVIGTGKKITLECSQTMGHDKMYWYQQDPGMELHLIHYSYGVNSTEKGDLSSESTVSRIRTEHFPLTLESARPSHTSQYLCASSEFGGGLNTEAFFGQGTRLTVV.